Listed below are T cell receptor beta chains from one sample, sequenced in a study of T cell responses to AZD1222 COVID-19 vaccine. Here immunoSEQ multiplex PCR was the method, and the copy in TCRdb shows in-frame clones only, minus some. Of under 150,000 clones in the sample, approximately 90% were seen once. The sample in question was peripheral blood, obtained on day 0 of AZD1222 vaccination. These receptors were obtained from an adult in good health. Both conserved end residues are part of each CDR3. Where a row states a size, it is once, few, many or the class of an expanded clone; other rows omit it.

V gene,clone size,CDR3 length,CDR3 protein
TRBV6-5,-,13,CASRKLDQETQYF
TRBV28,-,13,CASSYRGGNTIYF
TRBV9,-,12,CASSAPNEKLFF
TRBV5-1,-,14,CASSYRTVEDEQYF
TRBV5-6,-,15,CASSVTQGVETEAFF
TRBV15,-,16,CATSSLLGWASYGYTF
TRBV12-3/TRBV12-4,-,12,CASSRGSYEQFF
TRBV27,few,12,CASSLLGGELFF
TRBV27,-,14,CASSPTRLWLEQYF
TRBV28,-,12,CASRDRLYGYTF
TRBV5-4,-,17,CASSSSWRGGEHYEQYF